A selection of T cell receptor beta chains follows, all from one sample in a study of blood T cell repertoires in COVID-19. The repertoire was sequenced with immunoSEQ multiplex PCR; TCRdb's copy has only in-frame clones and lacks some. This table has 110,000 to 150,000 clones, around 81% appearing once. The sample taken for sequencing was PBMCs or T cells enriched from blood (not recorded which). The receptors were gathered from a woman in her thirties or forties who had recovered from COVID-19. The CDR3 runs from the conserved cysteine through the conserved F or W. Each record gives: D gene, clone size, J gene, V gene, CDR3 protein, CDR3 DNA. D genes are given only for firm matches. Size is stated for part of the rows, as once, few or many counts, or as a class when the clone is expanded.

>TRBD1|few|TRBJ1-4|TRBV5-4
CASSHRQGLGEKLFF
TGTGCCAGCAGCCACCGACAGGGCTTAGGTGAAAAACTGTTTTTT
>-|-|TRBJ2-2|TRBV24-1
CATSDTGMDTGELFF
TGTGCCACCAGTGACACGGGGATGGACACCGGGGAGCTGTTTTTT
>-|-|TRBJ2-7|TRBV11-3
CASSLAAGRLYEQYF
TGTGCCAGCAGCTTAGCGGCAGGGCGTCTCTACGAGCAGTACTTC
>-|-|TRBJ1-1|TRBV29-1
CSVVSNTEAFF
TGCAGCGTTGTATCGAACACTGAAGCTTTCTTT
>TRBD2|-|TRBJ2-1|TRBV19
CASSSSGGSYNEQFF
TGTGCCAGTAGTAGTAGCGGGGGGTCTTACAATGAGCAGTTCTTC
>-|-|TRBJ1-4|TRBV11-2
CASSGVGLINEKLFF
TGTGCCAGCAGCGGCGTGGGACTGATTAATGAAAAACTGTTTTTT
>-|-|TRBJ1-2|TRBV25-1
CASSEFKGWEGYTF
TGTGCCAGCAGTGAATTTAAGGGGTGGGAAGGCTACACCTTC
>TRBD1|-|TRBJ1-1|TRBV5-1
CASSLDRGTEAFF
TGCGCCAGCAGCCTCGACAGGGGGACAGAAGCTTTCTTT
>TRBD1|-|TRBJ2-7|TRBV7-6
CASSLGQGTNYEQYF
TGTGCCAGCAGCTTAGGACAGGGAACCAACTACGAGCAGTACTTC
>TRBD1|-|TRBJ2-5|TRBV4-1
CASSQDITGAGETQYF
TGCGCCAGCAGCCAAGATATAACAGGGGCGGGAGAGACCCAGTACTTC
>TRBD1|-|TRBJ2-1|TRBV3-1/TRBV3-2
CASSRQGDRGPNEQFF
TGTGCCAGCAGCCGCCAGGGGGACAGGGGACCCAATGAGCAGTTCTTC
>-|-|TRBJ1-1|TRBV15
CATRDQGRVTEAFF
TGTGCCACCAGGGACCAGGGCAGGGTCACTGAAGCTTTCTTT
>-|-|TRBJ1-1|TRBV5-6
CASSLDRDEAFF
TGTGCCAGCAGCTTGGACAGGGATGAAGCTTTCTTT
>TRBD2|-|TRBJ2-5|TRBV3-1/TRBV3-2
CASSQDGGSGETQYF
TGTGCCAGCAGCCAAGACGGCGGGAGCGGCGAGACCCAGTACTTC
>TRBD2|-|TRBJ2-1|TRBV9
CASSARGGSYNEQFF
TGTGCCAGCAGCGCCCGGGGGGGCAGTTACAATGAGCAGTTCTTC
>TRBD2|-|TRBJ2-2|TRBV18
CASSPHLAVNTGELFF
TGTGCCAGCTCACCTCATCTAGCGGTGAACACCGGGGAGCTGTTTTTT
>-|-|TRBJ2-7|TRBV3-1/TRBV3-2
CASSQETASYEQYF
TGTGCCAGCAGCCAAGAGACAGCGTCCTACGAGCAGTACTTC
>-|-|TRBJ1-6|TRBV19
CASSPGGGSPLHF
TGTGCCAGTAGTCCCGGCGGGGGGTCACCCCTCCACTTT
>TRBD2|once|TRBJ2-3|TRBV30
CAWSAGTSGPTDTQYF
TGTGCCTGGAGTGCCGGGACTAGCGGTCCGACAGATACGCAGTATTTT
>-|-|TRBJ1-4|TRBV2
CASTPQLNEASTNEKLFF
TGTGCCAGCACCCCCCAGTTGAATGAGGCCTCAACTAATGAAAAACTGTTTTTT
>TRBD1|-|TRBJ1-1|TRBV3-1/TRBV3-2
CASSRTTGATEAFF
TGTGCCAGCAGCCGGACAACAGGGGCCACTGAAGCTTTCTTT
>-|-|TRBJ1-1|TRBV19
CASSDRKNTEAFF
TGTGCCAGTAGTGACAGAAAGAACACTGAAGCTTTCTTT
>TRBD1|-|TRBJ2-7|TRBV14
CASSSDRGGGEQYF
TGTGCCAGCAGCTCGGACAGGGGAGGGGGCGAGCAGTACTTC
>TRBD1|-|TRBJ2-7|TRBV2
CASSGPGTGSYEQYF
TGTGCCAGCAGTGGACCCGGGACAGGGTCCTACGAGCAGTACTTC
>TRBD1|-|TRBJ1-1|TRBV10-3
CAISESVGRGPTEAFF
TGTGCCATCAGTGAGTCGGTCGGGAGGGGGCCTACTGAAGCTTTCTTT
>TRBD1|-|TRBJ1-6|TRBV30
CAWQGQGNSPLHF
TGTGCCTGGCAGGGACAGGGGAATTCACCCCTCCACTTT
>-|-|TRBJ1-3|TRBV6-5
CASAQGYIPGNTIYF
TGTGCCAGCGCCCAGGGGTACATCCCTGGAAACACCATATATTTT
>-|-|TRBJ1-1|TRBV30
CASERNTEAFF
TGTGCCTCGGAGAGAAACACTGAAGCTTTCTTT
>-|-|TRBJ1-6|TRBV2
CASRDSSYNSPLHF
TGTGCCAGCAGAGACAGCTCCTATAATTCACCCCTCCACTTT
>-|-|TRBJ2-1|TRBV18
CASSPRQDSYNEQFF
TGTGCCAGCTCACCACGACAAGACAGCTACAATGAGCAGTTCTTC
>-|-|TRBJ2-6|TRBV2
CASVEVSGANVLTF
TGTGCCAGCGTAGAGGTCTCTGGGGCCAACGTCCTGACTTTC
>-|-|TRBJ2-4|TRBV5-4
CASSLAGANQNIQYF
TGTGCCAGCAGCTTGGCAGGGGCGAATCAAAACATTCAGTACTTC
>-|few|TRBJ1-3|TRBV6-1
CASSEAARGWGLSGNTIYF
TGTGCCAGCAGTGAAGCCGCGCGCGGGTGGGGTCTCTCTGGAAACACCATATATTTT
>-|few|TRBJ1-1|TRBV4-1
CASSLTGTLNTEAFF
TGCGCCAGCAGTCTTACCGGGACACTGAACACTGAAGCTTTCTTT
>-|-|TRBJ2-5|TRBV6-5
CASSIGQQQTQYF
TGTGCCAGCAGTATCGGACAGCAGCAGACCCAGTACTTC
>-|-|TRBJ1-5|TRBV21-1
CASSTRTGGGQPQHF
TGTGCCAGCAGCACGCGGACAGGGGGAGGTCAGCCCCAGCATTTT
>TRBD2|-|TRBJ2-5|TRBV27
CASSTTSGGSQETQYF
TGTGCCAGCAGTACCACTAGCGGGGGGTCTCAAGAGACCCAGTACTTC
>-|-|TRBJ1-5|TRBV19
CASSIGRSRLNQPQHF
TGTGCCAGTAGTATCGGGAGGTCCCGGCTCAATCAGCCCCAGCATTTT
>TRBD2|-|TRBJ2-5|TRBV9
CASSVGAGGVQETQYF
TGTGCCAGCAGCGTAGGAGCGGGGGGGGTCCAAGAGACCCAGTACTTC
>TRBD1|-|TRBJ1-6|TRBV9
CASRAQGAGSPLHF
TGTGCCAGCAGAGCACAGGGGGCTGGGTCACCCCTCCACTTT
>TRBD2|-|TRBJ2-5|TRBV29-1
CSVQTSGSTQYF
TGCAGCGTGCAGACTAGCGGCTCAACCCAGTACTTC
>-|few|TRBJ1-1|TRBV27
CASRNPPGVNTEAFF
TGTGCCAGCCGAAATCCACCAGGGGTGAACACTGAAGCTTTCTTT
>TRBD2|-|TRBJ2-7|TRBV11-2
CASTFSGGTYEQYF
TGTGCCAGCACCTTTAGCGGGGGAACCTACGAGCAGTACTTC
>TRBD2|-|TRBJ2-7|TRBV18
CASSPRGTSVGYEQYF
TGTGCCAGCTCACCACGGGGGACTAGCGTCGGCTACGAGCAGTACTTC
>-|few|TRBJ1-5|TRBV5-6
CASSFGVNQPQHF
TGTGCCAGCAGCTTCGGGGTCAATCAGCCCCAGCATTTT
>TRBD1|-|TRBJ2-1|TRBV13
CASNGGTGSSYNEQFF
TGTGCCAGCAATGGTGGGACAGGTAGCTCCTACAATGAGCAGTTCTTC